This entry concerns a single TCR beta chain. Its antigen is not identified. In the PCR, 60 Vbeta and 13 Jbeta primers were used. Clones were read by immunoSEQ multiplex PCR, and TCRdb kept only the in-frame ones, dropping some. Among nearly 200,000 clones listed, roughly 80% were seen once. The data stem from a study of cytomegalovirus exposure and HLA in healthy donors. Study observations and caveats: Later analysis found that TCR beta chains associated with HLA were more clonally expanded than other, equally common chains. TCR beta V segments were, for the most part, productive about 87% or about 30% of the time in an earlier analysis. Associated with HLA alleles at 0.05 false discovery rate in a later analysis were 16,951 TCR beta sequences. Later analysis showed most CMV-associated TCR beta chains appearing HLA-restricted.

CDR3 length: 15 residues. The germline gives CDR1 SGHTA, CDR2 FQGNSA. The V end lost 1 base, the J end lost 3 bases, and 10 bases lay between the germline ends. The V and J genes are TRBV7-2 and TRBJ1-5, with D possibly TRBD1 on 5 matching bases. The clonotype was recovered from a woman aged 45-65 years in good health and CMV-seropositive. The sample taken for sequencing was PBMCs. This CDR3 reads CASSLGQFDNQPQHF. Here the CDR3 DNA reads TGTGCCAGCAGCTTAGGACAGTTTGACAATCAGCCCCAGCATTTT.